The clone carrying this TCR beta chain was counted many times. The antigen remains unidentified. This record comes from a study of T-cell reconstitution after alpha-beta-depleted transplantation in children. Points from the study as a whole: Several hundred graft clones that had expanded were reportedly the source of alpha-beta T cells about two months after transplant. After transplant, high TCRbeta diversity at day 60 in some patients arose from surviving recipient T cells and thymic progenitors. T-cell numbers and diversity, one year after transplant, stemmed largely from T cells that were newly produced.

Preparation of the TCRbeta library involved a method that used unique molecular identifiers. Via MiXCR, TCRdb re-called the PCR reads, giving one row per CDR3 protein. The sample carries around 100,000 distinct CDR3 sequences, 10% recorded once. Trimming took off 0 bases at V and 4 bases at J, with 12 bases between the two ends. The CDR3 consists of 15 residues. Sequences were derived from PBMCs, sampled before TCRalphabeta/CD19-depleted stem cell transplant. The source is a boy under 10 years old with acute lymphoblastic leukemia, due to receive a stem cell transplant. The chain carries TRBV12-3 or TRBV12-4 and TRBJ2-5; D may match TRBD1 or TRBD2 (5 bases each). The CDR3 bases are TGTGCCAGCAGTTTAGCGGGAACAGGAGGAGAGACCCAGTACTTC. Protein: CASSLAGTGGETQYF.